The clone carrying this T cell receptor (beta chain) occurred once. The CDR3 sequence is 17 residues long. Germline CDR1 reads SGHKS; CDR2 reads YYEKEE (reference sequence). The V end lost 0 bases, the J end lost 2 bases, and 16 bases lay between the germline ends. These data originate in a study of blood T cell repertoires in COVID-19. Overall study context: Samples of COVID-19 (acute and convalescent) were obtained from the United States, Italy and Spain. From T cells, B-cell-depleted T cells, or PBMCs came the material, which was cDNA or gDNA.

Under the authors' procedure: Amplification from reference gene primers served as the basis for estimated nucleated cell counts. TCRdb's table, derived via immunoSEQ multiplex PCR, lists solely in-frame clones and lacks some. V, J and clone size are taken as reported in that table, and D and trimming were inferred from the DNA itself. The sample yields around 240,000 clones, around 86% seen once. The sequenced sample was peripheral blood. The rearrangement joins TRBV5-5 to TRBJ2-3, with D unclear. This sequence originates from a woman aged 25-40 years who had recovered from COVID-19. The CDR3 DNA follows: TGTGCCAGCAGCTTGGCGGTGGTTGCGATGGTCACAGATACGCAGTATTTT. It translates to CASSLAVVAMVTDTQYF.